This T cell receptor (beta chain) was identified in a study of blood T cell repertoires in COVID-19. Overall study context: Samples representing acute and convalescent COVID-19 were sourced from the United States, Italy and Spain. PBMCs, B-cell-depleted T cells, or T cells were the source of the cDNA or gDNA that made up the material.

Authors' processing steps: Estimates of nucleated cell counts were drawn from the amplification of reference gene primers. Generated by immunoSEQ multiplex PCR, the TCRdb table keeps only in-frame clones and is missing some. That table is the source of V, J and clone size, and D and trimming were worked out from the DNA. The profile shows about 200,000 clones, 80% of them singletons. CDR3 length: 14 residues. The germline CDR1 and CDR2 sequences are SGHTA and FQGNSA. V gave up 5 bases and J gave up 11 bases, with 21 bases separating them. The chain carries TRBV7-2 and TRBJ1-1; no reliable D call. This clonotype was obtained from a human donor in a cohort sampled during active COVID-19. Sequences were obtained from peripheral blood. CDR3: CASSPAAAGGGAFF. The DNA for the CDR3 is TGTGCCAGCAGCCCGGCCGCCGCGGGCGGAGGGGCTTTCTTT. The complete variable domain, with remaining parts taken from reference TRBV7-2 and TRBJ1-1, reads GAGVSQSPSNKVTEKGKDVELRCDPISGHTALYWYRQSLGQGLEFLIYFQGNSAPDKSGLPSDRFSAERTGGSVSTLTIQRTQQEDSAVYLCASSPAAAGGGAFFGQGTRLTVV.